The T cell receptor (beta chain) described here comes from a study of CD8 T cells in Susac syndrome. Roughly 0.5 to 1 ug RNA was reverse transcribed with random hexamers. TCRdb re-derived calls from the immunoSEQ multiplex PCR reads in MiXCR, one entry per CDR3 protein. This table has approximately 260,000 distinct CDR3 sequences, 90% to 97% appearing once. CDR1 is DFQATT, CDR2 SNEGSKA, per germline (reference sequence). The CDR3 loop spans 12 amino acids. The V and J ends lost 5 bases and 7 bases respectively, with 15 bases between them. The source material was CD4+ T cells from PBMCs. V gene TRBV20-1 combines with J gene TRBJ2-7; D may be TRBD2 (6 bases). The receptor was isolated from a human donor with Susac syndrome. CDR3 coding DNA: TGCAGTGCTGAGTCAAGCGGGTGGGAGCAGTACTTC. This translates into CSAESSGWEQYF.